The clone carrying this TCR beta chain has a count of ten or more. TCR beta CDR3 regions were amplified from RNA transcripts. In the first-round RT-PCR of the TCR CDR3, the HTBI primer set was used. TCRdb reprocessed the multiplex PCR reads via MiXCR and lists one record per CDR3 protein. This sample has roughly 380,000 distinct CDR3 sequences, with around 15% found just once. These data are taken from a study of T cells in Graves' hyperthyroidism and ophthalmopathy. This CDR3 contains 13 residues. With 4 bases removed from V and 8 bases from J, the gap between germline ends came to 9 bases. Diagnoses rested on clinical symptoms, serum thyroxine and TRAb, thyroid ultrasound and orbital computed tomography.

The TCR sequence derives from a woman aged 18-29 years with Graves' hyperthyroidism. Sequenced input: blood. The J gene is TRBJ1-6, the V gene TRBV12-3 or TRBV12-4, with D hard to call. In DNA, the CDR3 is TGTGCCAGCAGTTCAGCGCTTGATTCACCCCTCCACTTT. It codes for CASSSALDSPLHF.